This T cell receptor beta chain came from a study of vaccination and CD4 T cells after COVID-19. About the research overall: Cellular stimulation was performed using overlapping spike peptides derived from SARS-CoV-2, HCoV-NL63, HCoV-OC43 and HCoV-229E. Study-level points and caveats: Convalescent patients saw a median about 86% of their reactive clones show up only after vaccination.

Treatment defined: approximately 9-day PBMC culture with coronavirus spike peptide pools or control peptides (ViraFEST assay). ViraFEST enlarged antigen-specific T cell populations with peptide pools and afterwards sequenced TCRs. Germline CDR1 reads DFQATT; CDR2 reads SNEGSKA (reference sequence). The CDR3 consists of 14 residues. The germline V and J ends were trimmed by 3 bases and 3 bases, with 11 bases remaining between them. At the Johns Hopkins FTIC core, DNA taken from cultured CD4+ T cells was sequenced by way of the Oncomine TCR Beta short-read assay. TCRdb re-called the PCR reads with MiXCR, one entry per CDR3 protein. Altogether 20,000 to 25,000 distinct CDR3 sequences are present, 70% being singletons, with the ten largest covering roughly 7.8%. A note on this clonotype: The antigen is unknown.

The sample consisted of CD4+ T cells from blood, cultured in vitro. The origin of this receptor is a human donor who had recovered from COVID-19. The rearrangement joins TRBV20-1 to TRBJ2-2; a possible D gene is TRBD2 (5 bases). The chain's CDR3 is CSARVRTYTGELFF. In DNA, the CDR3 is TGCAGTGCTAGGGTTAGGACTTACACCGGGGAGCTGTTTTTT.